This TCR beta chain comes out of a study of glioma-infiltrating T cells after dendritic cell vaccination. Study in general: Autologous tumor lysate-pulsed dendritic cell vaccination was given between 2003 and 2012.

Time point specified: after dendritic cell vaccination, including at tumor progression/relapse. None of the glioblastoma patients had an isocitrate dehydrogenase mutation. Amplification used 60 V beta primers and 13 J beta primers. Assay: immunoSEQ multiplex PCR; the TCRdb copy retains only in-frame clones and omits some. The table lists tens of thousands of clones, 75% to 90% of them singletons. Germline V gene lookup returns CDR1 MNHNS and CDR2 SASEGT. The CDR3 is 14 residues long. After removal of 8 bases from V and 6 bases from J, the junction contained 6 bases not matched to a gene. This material consisted of blood, taken after dendritic cell vaccination. The chain joins TRBV6-1 to TRBJ1-5, with 11 bases lining up with TRBD1. The sequence derives from a human donor with glioblastoma. CDR3 sequence reads: CASGGQGEAQPQHF. In DNA form, the CDR3 reads TGTGCCAGCGGGGGACAGGGGGAAGCTCAGCCCCAGCATTTT.